This T cell receptor (beta chain) was profiled in a study of low-dose radiotherapy and immunotherapy resistance in tumors. Turning to the study itself: With fractions of 0.5 Gy given every 2 weeks, Cohort 1 accumulated a total of 6.5 Gy.

The table lists this clonotype with many counts. Per germline, CDR1 LNHDA and CDR2 SQIVND (reference sequence). There are 12 residues in the CDR3. The V gene lost 3 bases and the J gene lost 7 bases, with 7 bases spanning the gap. Time point meaning: before trial treatment. Treatment combined nivolumab, ipilimumab, aspirin, low-dose cyclophosphamide and low-dose radiotherapy in a dose-escalation trial. Eligibility criteria specified advanced solid malignancies devoid of tumor-infiltrating lymphocytes. TRAV- and TRBV-specific primers were used for first-strand cDNA, which covered alpha and beta chains. With a V-primer adapter and a constant-region primer, TCRs were amplified for about 22 PCR cycles. Isolated mRNA underwent amplification by in vitro transcription. TCRdb used MiXCR to reprocess the reads, holding one entry per CDR3 protein. Of tens of thousands of distinct CDR3 sequences in the sample, more than 25% are singletons; the top ten hold under 7%.

This clonotype was sampled from a male donor with rectosigmoid adenocarcinoma. This chain links TRBV19 with TRBJ2-1; no clear D. Source: PBMCs, taken before treatment. The CDR3 region has the DNA TGTGCCAGTAGTATTGTGAATAATGAGCAGTTCTTC. It is translated as CASSIVNNEQFF.